This paragraph covers one TCR beta chain sequence. Its specificity is not known. Donors had nominal health at sampling but likely had unrecorded immune exposures. The PCR ran on 60 Vbeta and 13 Jbeta primers. TCRdb's table, derived via immunoSEQ multiplex PCR, lists solely in-frame clones and lacks some. This sample's clone table lists roughly 100,000 clones. The data derive from a study of cytomegalovirus exposure and HLA in healthy donors. CDR1 and CDR2 (germline): GTSNPN, SVGIG (reference sequence). The CDR3 length is 11 residues. The V end lost 2 bases, the J end lost 4 bases, and 6 bases lay between the germline ends. General study results and limits: The listing of roughly 160 TCR beta chains classed them as cytomegalovirus-associated. Sequencing likely caused a cluster of highly shared sequence variants. Accurate prediction of HLA-A and HLA-B alleles (for most subjects) was reportedly achieved from TCR beta sequences.

This chain joins TRBV30 and TRBJ2-7; D is unclear. The TCR comes from a man aged 40-49 years in good health and CMV-seronegative. Sequenced material: PBMCs. CDR3 amino acids: CAWSSSYEQYF. Here the CDR3 DNA reads TGTGCCTGGAGTTCGAGTTACGAGCAGTACTTC.